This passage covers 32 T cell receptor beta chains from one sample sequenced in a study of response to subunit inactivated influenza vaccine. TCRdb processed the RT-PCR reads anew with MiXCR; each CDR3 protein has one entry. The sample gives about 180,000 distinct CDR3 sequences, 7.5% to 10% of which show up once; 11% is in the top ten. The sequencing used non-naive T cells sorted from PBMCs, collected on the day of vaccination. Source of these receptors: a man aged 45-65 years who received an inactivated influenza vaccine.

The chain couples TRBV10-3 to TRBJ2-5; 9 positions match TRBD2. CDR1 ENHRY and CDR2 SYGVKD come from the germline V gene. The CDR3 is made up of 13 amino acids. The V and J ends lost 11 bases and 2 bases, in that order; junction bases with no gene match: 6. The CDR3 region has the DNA TGTGCCTCCGCCCTAGCGGGGCAAGAGACCCAGTACTTC. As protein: CASALAGQETQYF.

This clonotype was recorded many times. The CDR3 coding sequence is TGCAGCGTTGAAGTGGCGGATCCCAATCAGCCCCAGCATTTT. As protein: CSVEVADPNQPQHF. The chain is built from TRBV29-1 and TRBJ1-5; the D is unclear. Trimming took off 1 base at V and 3 bases at J, with 10 bases between the two ends. The CDR3 runs to 14 residues. Germline V gives CDR1 SQVTM, CDR2 ANQGSEA.

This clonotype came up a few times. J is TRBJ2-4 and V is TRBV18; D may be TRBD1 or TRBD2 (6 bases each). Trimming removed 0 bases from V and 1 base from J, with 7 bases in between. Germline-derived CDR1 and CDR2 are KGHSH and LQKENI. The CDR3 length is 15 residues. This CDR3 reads CASSPPGGAKNIQYF. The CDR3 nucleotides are TGTGCCAGCTCACCACCGGGGGGCGCCAAAAACATTCAGTACTTC. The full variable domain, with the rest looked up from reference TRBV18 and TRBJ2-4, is NAGVMQNPRHLVRRRGQEARLRCSPMKGHSHVYWYRQLPEEGLKFMVYLQKENIIDESGMPKERFSAEFPKEGPSILRIQQVVRGDSAAYFCASSPPGGAKNIQYFGAGTRLSVL.

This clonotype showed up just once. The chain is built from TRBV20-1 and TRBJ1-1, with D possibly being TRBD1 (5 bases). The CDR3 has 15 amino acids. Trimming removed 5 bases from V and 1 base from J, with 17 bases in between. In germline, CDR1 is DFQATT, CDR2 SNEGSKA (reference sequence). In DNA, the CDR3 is TGCAGTGCTCCCAATCACGAGAGGGGGAACACTGAAGCTTTCTTT. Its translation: CSAPNHERGNTEAFF.

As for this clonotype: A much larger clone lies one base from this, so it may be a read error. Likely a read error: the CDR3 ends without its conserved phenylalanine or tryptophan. DNA for the CDR3: TGTGCCAGCAGCTTAACCGGGGAGGAGACCCAGTACCTC. Encoded protein: CASSLTGEETQYL. This sequence joins TRBV5-5 and TRBJ2-5; TRBD2 might be the D (5 bases). This CDR3 is built from 13 residues. Germline V lookup: CDR1 SGHKS, CDR2 YYEKEE (reference sequence). V shed 2 bases and J shed 5 bases, with 10 bases lying between them.

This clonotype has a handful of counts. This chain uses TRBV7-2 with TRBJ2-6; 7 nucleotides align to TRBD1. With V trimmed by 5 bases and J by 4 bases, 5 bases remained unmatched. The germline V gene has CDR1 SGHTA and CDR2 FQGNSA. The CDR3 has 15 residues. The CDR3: CASSLRGLGANVLTF. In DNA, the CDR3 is TGTGCCAGCAGCCTAAGGGGGCTGGGGGCCAACGTCCTGACTTTC.

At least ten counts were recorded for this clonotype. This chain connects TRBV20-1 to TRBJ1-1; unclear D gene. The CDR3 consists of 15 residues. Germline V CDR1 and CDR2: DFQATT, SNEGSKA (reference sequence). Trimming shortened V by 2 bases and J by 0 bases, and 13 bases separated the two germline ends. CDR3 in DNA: TGCAGTGCTAGATCTACCCGGGGTGTGAACACTGAAGCTTTCTTT. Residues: CSARSTRGVNTEAFF.

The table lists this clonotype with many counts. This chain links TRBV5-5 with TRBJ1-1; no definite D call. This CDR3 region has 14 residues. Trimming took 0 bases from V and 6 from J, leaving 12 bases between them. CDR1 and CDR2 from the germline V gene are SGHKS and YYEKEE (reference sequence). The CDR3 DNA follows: TGTGCCAGCAGCTTGGATAGCGGCCGCGCTGAAGCTTTCTTT. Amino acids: CASSLDSGRAEAFF.

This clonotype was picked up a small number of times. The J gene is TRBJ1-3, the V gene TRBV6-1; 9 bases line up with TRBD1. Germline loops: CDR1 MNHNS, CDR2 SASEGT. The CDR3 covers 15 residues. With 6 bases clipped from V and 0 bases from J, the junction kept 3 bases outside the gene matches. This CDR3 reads CASRTGGYSGNTIYF. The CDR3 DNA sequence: TGTGCCAGCAGGACAGGGGGGTACTCTGGAAACACCATATATTTT.

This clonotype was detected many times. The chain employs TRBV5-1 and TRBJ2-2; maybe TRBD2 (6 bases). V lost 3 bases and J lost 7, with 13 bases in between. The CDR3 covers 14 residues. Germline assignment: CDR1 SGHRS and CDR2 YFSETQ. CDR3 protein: CASSSNDGGGELFF. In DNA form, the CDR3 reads TGCGCCAGCAGCTCGAACGACGGGGGCGGGGAGCTGTTTTTT. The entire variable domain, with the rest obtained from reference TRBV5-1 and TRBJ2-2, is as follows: KAGVTQTPRYLIKTRGQQVTLSCSPISGHRSVSWYQQTPGQGLQFLFEYFSETQRNKGNFPGRFSGRQFSNSRSEMNVSTLELGDSALYLCASSSNDGGGELFFGEGSRLTVL.

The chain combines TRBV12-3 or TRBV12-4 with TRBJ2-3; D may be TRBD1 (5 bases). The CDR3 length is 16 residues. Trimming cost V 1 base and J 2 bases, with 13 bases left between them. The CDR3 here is CASSLVSGWYTDTQYF. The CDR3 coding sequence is TGTGCCAGCAGTTTAGTATCAGGGTGGTACACAGATACGCAGTATTTT.

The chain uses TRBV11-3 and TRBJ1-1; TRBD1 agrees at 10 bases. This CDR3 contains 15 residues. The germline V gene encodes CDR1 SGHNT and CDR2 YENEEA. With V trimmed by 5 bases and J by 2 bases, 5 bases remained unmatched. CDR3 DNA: TGTGCCAGCAGCCCAGGACAGGGGGAAAACACTGAAGCTTTCTTT. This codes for CASSPGQGENTEAFF.

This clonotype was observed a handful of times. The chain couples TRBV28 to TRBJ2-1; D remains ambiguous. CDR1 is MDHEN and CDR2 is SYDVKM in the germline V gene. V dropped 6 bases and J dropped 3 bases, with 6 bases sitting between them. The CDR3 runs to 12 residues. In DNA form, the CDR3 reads TGTGCCAGCAGCGGAAACTACAATGAGCAGTTCTTC. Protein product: CASSGNYNEQFF.

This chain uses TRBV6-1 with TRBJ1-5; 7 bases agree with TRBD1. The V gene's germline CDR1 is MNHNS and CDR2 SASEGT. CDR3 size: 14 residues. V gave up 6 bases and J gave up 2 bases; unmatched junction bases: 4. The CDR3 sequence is CASRSGGGNQPQHF. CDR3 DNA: TGTGCCAGCAGATCAGGGGGGGGCAATCAGCCCCAGCATTTT.

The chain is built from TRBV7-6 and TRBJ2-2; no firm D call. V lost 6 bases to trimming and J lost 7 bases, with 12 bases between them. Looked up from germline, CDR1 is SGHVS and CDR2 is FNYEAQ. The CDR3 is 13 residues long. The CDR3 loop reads CASRSFANGELFF. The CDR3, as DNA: TGTGCCAGCAGGTCTTTCGCCAACGGGGAGCTGTTTTTT.

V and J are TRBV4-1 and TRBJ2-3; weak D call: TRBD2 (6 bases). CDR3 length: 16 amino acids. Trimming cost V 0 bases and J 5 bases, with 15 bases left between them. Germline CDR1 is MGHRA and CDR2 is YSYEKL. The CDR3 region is CASSQEPAGPGDTQYF. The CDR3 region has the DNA TGCGCCAGCAGCCAAGAACCAGCGGGCCCCGGAGATACGCAGTATTTT.

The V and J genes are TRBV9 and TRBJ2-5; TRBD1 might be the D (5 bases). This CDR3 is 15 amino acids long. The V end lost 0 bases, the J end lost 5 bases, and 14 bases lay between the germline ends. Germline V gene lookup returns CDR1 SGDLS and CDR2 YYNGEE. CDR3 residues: CASSVGSPAGETQYF. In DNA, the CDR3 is TGTGCCAGCAGCGTAGGTTCACCCGCAGGGGAGACCCAGTACTTC.

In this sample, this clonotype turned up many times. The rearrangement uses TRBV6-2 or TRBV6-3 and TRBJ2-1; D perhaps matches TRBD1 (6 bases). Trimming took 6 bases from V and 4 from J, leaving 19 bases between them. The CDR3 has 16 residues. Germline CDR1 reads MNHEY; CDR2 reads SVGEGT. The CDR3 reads CASRRQTGTSYNEQFF. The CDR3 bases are TGTGCCAGCAGGCGACAAACCGGGACATCTTACAATGAGCAGTTCTTC.

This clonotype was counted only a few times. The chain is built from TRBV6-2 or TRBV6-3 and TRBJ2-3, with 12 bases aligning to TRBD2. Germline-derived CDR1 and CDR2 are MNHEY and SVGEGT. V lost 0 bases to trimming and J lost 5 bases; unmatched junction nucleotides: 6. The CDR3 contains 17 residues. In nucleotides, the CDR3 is TGTGCCAGCAGTTACTCGATACTAGCGGGAGGTAAAGATACGCAGTATTTT. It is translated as CASSYSILAGGKDTQYF.

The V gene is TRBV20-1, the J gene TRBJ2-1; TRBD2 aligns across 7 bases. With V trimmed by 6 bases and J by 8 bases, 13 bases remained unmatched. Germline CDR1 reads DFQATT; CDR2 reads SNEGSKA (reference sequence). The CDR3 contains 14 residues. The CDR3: CSANSGSGGDEQFF. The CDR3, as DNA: TGCAGTGCGAATAGCGGGTCCGGCGGTGATGAGCAGTTCTTC.

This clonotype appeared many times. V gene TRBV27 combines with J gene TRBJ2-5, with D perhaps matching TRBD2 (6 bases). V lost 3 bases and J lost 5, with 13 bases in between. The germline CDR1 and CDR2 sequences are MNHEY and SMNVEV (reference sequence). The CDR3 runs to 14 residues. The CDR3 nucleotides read TGTGCCAGCAGTTTTTCGCGGGGCCTGGAGACCCAGTACTTC. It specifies CASSFSRGLETQYF.

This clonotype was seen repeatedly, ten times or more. The CDR3 DNA follows: TGTGCCAGCAGCTTAGGGGGACAACAATACAATGAGCAGTTCTTC. Its protein product is CASSLGGQQYNEQFF. The chain employs TRBV11-1 and TRBJ2-1, with D possibly matching TRBD1 (6 bases). The CDR3 has 15 amino acids. Per the germline V gene, CDR1 is SGHAT and CDR2 is FQDESV (reference sequence). Trimming pared 1 base from V and 4 bases from J, leaving 11 bases between.

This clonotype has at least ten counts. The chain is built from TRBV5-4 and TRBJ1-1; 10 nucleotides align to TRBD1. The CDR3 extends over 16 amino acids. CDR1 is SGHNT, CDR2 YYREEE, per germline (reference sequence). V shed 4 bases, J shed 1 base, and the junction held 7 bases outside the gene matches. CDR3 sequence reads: CASSTRDRGRNTEAFF. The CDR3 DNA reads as TGTGCCAGCAGCACCAGGGACAGGGGTAGGAACACTGAAGCTTTCTTT.

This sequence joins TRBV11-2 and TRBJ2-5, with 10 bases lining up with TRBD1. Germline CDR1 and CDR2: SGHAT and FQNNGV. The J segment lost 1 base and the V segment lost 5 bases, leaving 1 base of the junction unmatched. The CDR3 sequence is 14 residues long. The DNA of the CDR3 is TGTGCCAGCAGCCGGACAGGGGGCCAAGAGACCCAGTACTTC. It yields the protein CASSRTGGQETQYF.

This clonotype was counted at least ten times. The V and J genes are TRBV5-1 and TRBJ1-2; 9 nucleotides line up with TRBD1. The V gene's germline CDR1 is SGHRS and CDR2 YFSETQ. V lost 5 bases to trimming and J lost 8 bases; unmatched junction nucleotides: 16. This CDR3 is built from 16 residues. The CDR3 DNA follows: TGCGCCAGCAGAAATCTTCTACAAGACAGGGGGAAAGGCTACACCTTC. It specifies CASRNLLQDRGKGYTF.

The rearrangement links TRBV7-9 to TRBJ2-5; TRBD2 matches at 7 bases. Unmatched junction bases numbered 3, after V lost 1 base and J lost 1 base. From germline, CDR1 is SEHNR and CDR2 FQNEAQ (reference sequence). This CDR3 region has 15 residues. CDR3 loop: CASSLVVAGQETQYF. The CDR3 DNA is TGTGCCAGCAGCTTAGTGGTAGCGGGCCAAGAGACCCAGTACTTC.

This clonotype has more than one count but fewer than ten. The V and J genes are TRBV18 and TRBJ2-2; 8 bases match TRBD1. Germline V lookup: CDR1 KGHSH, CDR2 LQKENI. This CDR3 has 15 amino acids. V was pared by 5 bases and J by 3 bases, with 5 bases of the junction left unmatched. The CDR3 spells CASSDRGLDTGELFF. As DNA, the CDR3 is TGTGCCAGCTCAGACAGGGGTCTGGACACCGGGGAGCTGTTTTTT.

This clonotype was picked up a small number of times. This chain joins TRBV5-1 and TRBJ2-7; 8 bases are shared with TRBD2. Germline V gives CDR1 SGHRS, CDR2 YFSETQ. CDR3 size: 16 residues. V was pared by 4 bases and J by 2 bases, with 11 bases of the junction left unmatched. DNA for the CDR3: TGCGCCAGCAGCCAGCGGGTGGGGCGGGGGGCCTACGAGCAGTACTTC. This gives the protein CASSQRVGRGAYEQYF.

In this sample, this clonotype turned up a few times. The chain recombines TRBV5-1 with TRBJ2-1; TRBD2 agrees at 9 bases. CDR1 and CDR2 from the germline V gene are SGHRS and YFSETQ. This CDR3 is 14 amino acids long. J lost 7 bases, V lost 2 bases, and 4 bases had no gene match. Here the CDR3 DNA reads TGCGCCAGCAGCTTTAGCGGGGGAGGTAATGAGCAGTTCTTC. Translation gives CASSFSGGGNEQFF.

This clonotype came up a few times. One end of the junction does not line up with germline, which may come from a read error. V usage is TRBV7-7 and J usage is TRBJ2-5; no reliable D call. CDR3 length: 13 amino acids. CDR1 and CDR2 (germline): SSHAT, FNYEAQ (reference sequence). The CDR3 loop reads CASSLDALETQYF. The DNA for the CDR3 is TGTGCTAGCAGCTTAGACGCACTAGAGACCCAGTACTTC. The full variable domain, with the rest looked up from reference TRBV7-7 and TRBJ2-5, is GAGVSQSPRYKVTKRGQDVTLRCDPISSHATLYWYQQALGQGPEFLTYFNYEAQPDKSGLPSDRFSAERPEGSISTLTIQRTEQRDSAMYRCASSLDALETQYFGPGTRLLVL.

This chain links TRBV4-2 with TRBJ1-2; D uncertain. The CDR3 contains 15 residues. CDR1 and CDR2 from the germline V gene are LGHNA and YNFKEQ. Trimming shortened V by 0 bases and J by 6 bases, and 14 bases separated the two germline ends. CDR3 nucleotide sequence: TGTGCCAGCAGCCAAGATTGGGCAGGACCGGATGGCTACACCTTC. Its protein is CASSQDWAGPDGYTF.

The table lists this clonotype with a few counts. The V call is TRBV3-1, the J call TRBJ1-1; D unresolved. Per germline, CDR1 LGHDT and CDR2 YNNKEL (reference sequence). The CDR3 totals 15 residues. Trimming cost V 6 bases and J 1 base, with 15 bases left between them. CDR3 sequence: CASRTYSGGNTEAFF. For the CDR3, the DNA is TGTGCCAGCAGGACTTATTCGGGAGGGAACACTGAAGCTTTCTTT.